This TCR beta chain originates from a study of early T cells in non-severe SARS-CoV-2 infection. General study results and limits: Anti-spike CD8 responses were favored by VDJdb matching, which missed private and CD4 specificities.

This clonotype turned up a few times. Its antigen is not identified. Germline V gene sequence: CDR1 MGHRA, CDR2 YSYEKL. The V gene end was trimmed by 0 bases and the J gene end by 8 bases; junction bases not matched to a gene: 6. This CDR3 contains 14 residues. TCRdb re-called the 5' RACE reads with MiXCR, one entry per CDR3 protein. The profile shows 45,000 to 60,000 distinct CDR3 sequences, about 9.4% of them singletons. The material sequenced was whole blood. V usage is TRBV4-1 and J usage is TRBJ1-2, with 7 positions matching TRBD1. This clonotype was obtained from an adult who was a healthcare worker with PCR-confirmed SARS-CoV-2 infection or an uninfected control (not recorded which). The CDR3 DNA sequence: TGCGCCAGCAGCCAAGAGGAGGGGGCCAGGGGCTACACCTTC. Residues: CASSQEEGARGYTF.